This note documents a single T cell receptor beta chain sequence. Repertoires were generated with immunoSEQ multiplex PCR, while TCRdb's copy carries only in-frame clones and drops some. The data contain more than 100,000 clones, around 88% of them singletons. This sample was included in a study of control samples from healthy donors and cancer patients. Trimming took 3 bases from V and 2 from J; bases not matched to a gene: 4. This CDR3 contains 16 residues. CDR1 MNHNS and CDR2 SASEGT come from the germline V gene. Sequenced input: blood. V gene TRBV6-1 combines with J gene TRBJ1-5; 10 bases are a match to TRBD1. The receptor was derived from a man in his forties in good health. The CDR3 DNA reads TGTGCCAGCAGTGATGAGGGGACAGGGGGCAATCAGCCCCAGCATTTT. Translation: CASSDEGTGGNQPQHF.